This T cell receptor beta chain was obtained from a study of control samples from healthy donors and cancer patients. The protocol was immunoSEQ multiplex PCR, while the TCRdb copy is restricted to in-frame clones and leaves out a portion. Of tens of thousands of clones listed, 80% to 95% are singletons. The CDR3 length is 18 residues. Germline CDR1 and CDR2: SNHLY and FYNNEI. Deletions cut 6 bases from V and 2 bases from J, with 23 bases between. Material: PBMCs. This TCR came from a woman between 40 and 55 years old with lung cancer. The chain is built from TRBV2 and TRBJ1-5, with D uncertain. CDR3 nucleotides: TGTGCCAGCAGGCGGGTGACTCGGGTTCTTGGGGGCAATCAGCCCCAGCATTTT. This codes for CASRRVTRVLGGNQPQHF.